The T cell receptor beta chain under discussion was sequenced for a study of T cell repertoires in cytomegalovirus infection. Trimming took off 5 bases at V and 0 bases at J, with 10 bases between the two ends. Germline V CDR1 and CDR2: SGHTA, FQGNSA. The CDR3 loop spans 15 amino acids. Many counts were recorded for this clonotype. As yet, its antigen is unknown. Study-level points and caveats: HLA-C-restricted CMV-specific TCR beta clonotypes were dominant in the ex vivo response. Frequencies of public TCR beta families were cumulated, and this identified carriers of CMV plus the relevant HLA.

TCRdb recomputed calls from the reads with MiXCR, one row per CDR3 protein. The sample holds fewer than 350,000 distinct CDR3 sequences, 15% to 20% seen once. Sequences were obtained from PBMCs. J is TRBJ1-4 and V is TRBV7-2; D ambiguous. This receptor was obtained from a human donor in good health (CMV status not recorded). Some clones in this sample may be carry-over from other donors' samples. CDR3 DNA sequence: TGTGCCAGCAGCCTCCAGATTGCAACTAATGAAAAACTGTTTTTT. Residues: CASSLQIATNEKLFF.